The source of this TCR beta chain is a study of technical replicates of blood from a handful of donors. This table comes from immunoSEQ multiplex PCR, and its TCRdb copy is limited to in-frame clones, with some not included. This table has 35,000 to 50,000 clones, about 96% appearing once. The CDR3 totals 14 residues. Per germline, CDR1 SGHNT and CDR2 YYREEE (reference sequence). Trimming shortened V by 0 bases and J by 5 bases, and 11 bases separated the two germline ends. The source is a human donor in good health. The V gene is TRBV5-4, the J gene TRBJ2-5, with a tentative D call TRBD1 (6 bases). Sequencing input: T cells isolated from PBMCs. In nucleotides, the CDR3 is TGTGCCAGCAGCTTGGGACAGGTTAGCGAGACCCAGTACTTC. It specifies CASSLGQVSETQYF.